This T cell receptor (beta chain) was sequenced during a study of response to subunit inactivated influenza vaccine. This clonotype was found a few times. TCRdb reprocessed the RT-PCR reads with MiXCR, giving one entry per CDR3 protein. Among approximately 680,000 distinct CDR3 sequences listed, about a sixth were seen once. The germline V gene has CDR1 LGHNA and CDR2 YNFKEQ. This CDR3 has 17 residues. V gave up 0 bases and J gave up 5 bases; unmatched junction bases: 7. The source material was PBMCs from blood, sampled 11 to 12 days after vaccination. V and J are TRBV4-2 and TRBJ2-2; 9 nucleotides line up with TRBD2. The TCR sequence derives from a man between 45 and 60 years old who received an inactivated influenza vaccine. CDR3 amino acids: CASSQDQGLATTGELFF. The CDR3 bases are TGTGCCAGCAGCCAAGATCAAGGACTAGCGACTACCGGGGAGCTGTTTTTT.